This T cell receptor (beta chain) was identified during a study of blood T cell repertoires in COVID-19. Background on the study: The samples span acute and convalescent COVID-19 from the United States, Italy and Spain. Sources were T cells, B-cell-depleted T cells, or PBMCs; the material itself was cDNA or gDNA.

Original analysis: Amplifying reference gene primers gave estimates of nucleated cell counts. TCRdb's copy holds only in-frame clones and misses some; the assay was immunoSEQ multiplex PCR. V, J and clone size derive from that table, while D and trimming were established from the DNA sequence. The table records 15,000 to 20,000 clones, roughly 81% of them present only once. The CDR3 length is 15 residues. Germline V gene lookup returns CDR1 GTSNPN and CDR2 SVGIG (reference sequence). Trimming removed 3 bases from V and 4 bases from J, with 19 bases in between. Sequencing was carried out using peripheral blood. The source of this sequence is a man aged 60 to 75 with acute or convalescent COVID-19. This chain connects TRBV30 to TRBJ2-7, with a tentative D call TRBD1 (8 bases). CDR3 nucleotides: TGTGCCTGGAGCCTCAACAGGGGGGGATCTTACGAGCAGTACTTC. Its translation is CAWSLNRGGSYEQYF. The full variable domain, its missing parts supplied by reference TRBV30 and TRBJ2-7, is SQTIHQWPATLVQPVGSPLSLECTVEGTSNPNLYWYRQAAGRGLQLLFYSVGIGQISSEVPQNLSASRPQDRQFILSSKKLLLSDSGFYLCAWSLNRGGSYEQYFGPGTRLTVT.